This record covers a single T cell receptor beta chain. Its antigen is currently unknown. The sample comes from a study of shared clonotypes between healthy human individuals. Sorted-subset replicate PCRs used 200 ng of genomic DNA. This amount corresponded to approximately 30,000 T cell genomes. Data came from immunoSEQ multiplex PCR; TCRdb stores just in-frame clones and leaves some out. The top ten clones hold approximately 0.44% of a sample with over a million clones, 95% to 99% of them seen once. The V gene's germline CDR1 is SGDLS and CDR2 YYNGEE. The V segment lost 0 bases and the J segment 7 bases; nucleotides outside the gene matches: 9. The CDR3 runs 16 residues. Study-wide findings and caveats: Among donors, sharing of clonotypes was expected to be affected by sequencing depth.

This receptor was obtained from a man younger than 40 in good health. This rearrangement joins TRBV9 to TRBJ2-3; 9 bases fit TRBD1. Sequencing was done on a sample of naive CD4+ T cells sorted from blood. Regarding subset: CD45RA+ positively selected. CDR3 in DNA: TGTGCCAGCAGCGTAGGGCTCGGGACAGGGTCGAATACGCAGTATTTT. This gives the protein CASSVGLGTGSNTQYF.